This T cell receptor (beta chain) is drawn from a study of blood T cell repertoires in COVID-19. Study-wide background: Sites across the United States, Italy and Spain contributed samples from acute and convalescent COVID-19. The cDNA or gDNA used as material had been derived from T cells, B-cell-depleted T cells, or PBMCs.

Original processing notes: Nucleated cell number was recorded as an estimate derived from reference gene primer amplification. Sequencing used immunoSEQ multiplex PCR; TCRdb keeps in-frame clones, though not all of them. Clone size and the V and J calls come from that table; the DNA yielded D and trimming. The sample includes 150,000 to 200,000 clones, about 79% of them seen just once. The specimen sequenced was peripheral blood. This TCR derives from a woman in her 70s with acute or convalescent COVID-19.

The CDR3, as DNA: TGTGCCAGCAGGCGTTCGGGACTAACGACAGATACGCAGTATTTT. This encodes CASRRSGLTTDTQYF. The genes are TRBV9 and TRBJ2-3; TRBD2 agrees at 7 bases. Germline V gene sequence: CDR1 SGDLS, CDR2 YYNGEE. The ends lost 5 bases at V and 3 bases at J; junction bases unmatched: 9. The CDR3 runs to 15 residues. Full variable domain (remainder filled in from reference TRBV9 and TRBJ2-3): DSGVTQTPKHLITATGQRVTLRCSPRSGDLSVYWYQQSLDQGLQFLIQYYNGEERAKGNILERFSAQQFPDLHSELNLSSLELGDSALYFCASRRSGLTTDTQYFGPGTRLTVL.